This paragraph reports one T cell receptor (beta chain). Profiling relied on immunoSEQ multiplex PCR, and the TCRdb table lists in-frame clones only, not all of them. The table includes around 120,000 clones, 88% detected once. Germline lookup yields CDR1 SGHRS and CDR2 YFSETQ. CDR3 length equals 15 residues. V was pared by 0 bases and J by 2 bases, with 12 bases between. This sample stems from a study of control samples from healthy donors and cancer patients. Sequences were obtained from blood. The genes are TRBV5-1 and TRBJ2-7; D may be TRBD1 (6 bases). The TCR was taken from a woman aged 70-85 years in good health. In nucleotides, the CDR3 is TGCGCCAGCAGCTTGGAAGGGAAGGGGGCCTACGAGCAGTACTTC. Its translation: CASSLEGKGAYEQYF.